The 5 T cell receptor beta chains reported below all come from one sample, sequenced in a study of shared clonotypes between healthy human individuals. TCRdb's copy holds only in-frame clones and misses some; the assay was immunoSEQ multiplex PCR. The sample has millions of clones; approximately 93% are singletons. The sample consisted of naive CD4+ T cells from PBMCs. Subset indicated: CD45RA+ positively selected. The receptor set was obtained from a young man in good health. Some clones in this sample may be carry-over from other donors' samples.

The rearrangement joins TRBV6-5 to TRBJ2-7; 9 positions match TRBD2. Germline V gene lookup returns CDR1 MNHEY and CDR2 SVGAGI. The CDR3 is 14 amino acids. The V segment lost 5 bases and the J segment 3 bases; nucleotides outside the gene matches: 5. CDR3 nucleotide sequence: TGTGCCAGCAGTCTCCTAGCGGGAAGCTACGAGCAGTACTTC. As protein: CASSLLAGSYEQYF.

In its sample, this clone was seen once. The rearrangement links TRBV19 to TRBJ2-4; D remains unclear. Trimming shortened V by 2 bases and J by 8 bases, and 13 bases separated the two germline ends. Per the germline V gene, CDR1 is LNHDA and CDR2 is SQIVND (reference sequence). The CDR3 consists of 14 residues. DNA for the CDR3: TGTGCCAGTAGTATATCCCCCCACGGTGACATTCAGTACTTC. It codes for CASSISPHGDIQYF.

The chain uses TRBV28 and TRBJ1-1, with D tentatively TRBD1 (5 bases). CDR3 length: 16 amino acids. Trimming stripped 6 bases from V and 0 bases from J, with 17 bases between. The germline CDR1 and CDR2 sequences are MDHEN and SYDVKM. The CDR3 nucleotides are TGTGCCAGCAGGGCAGCCGGGGGGGTATTGAACACTGAAGCTTTCTTT. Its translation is CASRAAGGVLNTEAFF.

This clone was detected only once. The CDR3 nucleotides are TGTGCCAGCAGTTACTCGGACAGGGTTATCTATGGCTACACCTTC. Translated, it gives CASSYSDRVIYGYTF. V is TRBV6-6 and J is TRBJ1-2, with 8 bases lining up with TRBD1. The V gene end was trimmed by 0 bases and the J gene end by 4 bases; junction bases not matched to a gene: 4. Germline V gene data show CDR1 as MNHNY and CDR2 as SVGAGI (reference sequence). This CDR3 contains 15 residues.

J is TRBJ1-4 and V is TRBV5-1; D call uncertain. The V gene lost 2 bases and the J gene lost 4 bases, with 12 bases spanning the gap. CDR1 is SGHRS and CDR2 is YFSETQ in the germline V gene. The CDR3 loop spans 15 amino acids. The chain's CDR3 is CASSFEGGVNEKLFF. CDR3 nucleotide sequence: TGCGCCAGCAGCTTTGAGGGCGGGGTTAATGAAAAACTGTTTTTT.